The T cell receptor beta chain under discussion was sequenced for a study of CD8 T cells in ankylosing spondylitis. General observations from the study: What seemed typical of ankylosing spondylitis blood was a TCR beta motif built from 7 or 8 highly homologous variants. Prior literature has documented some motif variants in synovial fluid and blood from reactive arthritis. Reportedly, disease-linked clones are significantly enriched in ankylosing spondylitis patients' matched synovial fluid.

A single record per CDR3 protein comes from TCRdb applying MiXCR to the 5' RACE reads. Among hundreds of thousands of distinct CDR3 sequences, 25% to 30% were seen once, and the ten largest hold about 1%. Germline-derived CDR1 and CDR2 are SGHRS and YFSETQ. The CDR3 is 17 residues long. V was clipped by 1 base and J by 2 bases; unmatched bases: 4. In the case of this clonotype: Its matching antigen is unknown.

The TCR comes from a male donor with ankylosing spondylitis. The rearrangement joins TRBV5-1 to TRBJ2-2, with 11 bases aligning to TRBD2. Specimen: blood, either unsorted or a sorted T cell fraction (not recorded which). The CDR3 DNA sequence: TGCGCCAGCAGCTTGTTTGGGACTAGCGGTAACACCGGGGAGCTGTTTTTT. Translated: CASSLFGTSGNTGELFF.